Described below is a single T cell receptor beta chain sequence and its context. Its antigen has not been determined. No quality values exist for individual bases; no much larger clone is one base distant. These data belong to a study of type 1 regulatory T cells (TCRdb year 2021). For the study in its entirety: The study characterized an in vitro protocol that generated a Tr1-enriched, alloantigen-specific CD4 T cell product named T-allo10. Patients with hematological malignancies who were receiving allogeneic hematopoietic stem cell transplantation were the group in which T-allo10 was being clinically evaluated.

Trimming takes 7 bases from V and 4 bases from J, and the germline ends sit 11 bases apart. Per the germline V gene (reference sequence), DFQATT is the CDR1 and SNEGSKA is the CDR2. The cysteine opens and the phenylalanine closes a CDR3 of 12 amino acids. CDR3 DNA is the only sequence kept; it has 36 bases, read in frame from the first base. The sequencer was an Illumina MiSeq. Using fastp trimming at Q25 and MiXCR clonotype assembly, TCRdb reanalyzed the public sequencing data and kept in-frame beta chains. Each CDR3 protein appears once, grouped with its most common genes and DNA. The sample includes about 97,000 distinct CDR3 sequences, with about 28% observed a single time. 2% to 2.5% of the sample is taken by the ten largest.

Input material: CD4+ T cells, either the whole sample or a sorted fraction (not recorded which). The clonotype originates from a human donor in good health. Recombination connected TRBV20-1 to TRBJ1-5, with an unclear D gene assignment. Here is the DNA: TGCAGTGTGGTATCGGGTAATCAGCCCCAGCATTTT. This translates into CSVVSGNQPQHF.